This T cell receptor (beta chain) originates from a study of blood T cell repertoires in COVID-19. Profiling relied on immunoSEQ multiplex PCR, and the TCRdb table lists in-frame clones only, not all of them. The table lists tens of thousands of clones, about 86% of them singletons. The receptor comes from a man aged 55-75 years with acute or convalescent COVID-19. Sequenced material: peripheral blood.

CDR3 bases: TGTGCCAGCAGTTCACCTCGGGACAGGGGTCACGAAGCTTTCTTT. Protein sequence: CASSSPRDRGHEAFF. The gene calls are TRBV28 and TRBJ1-1, with 10 bases aligning to TRBD1. The ends lost 4 bases at V and 8 bases at J; junction bases unmatched: 10. Germline loops: CDR1 MDHEN, CDR2 SYDVKM. The CDR3 has 15 amino acids.